A selection of T cell receptor beta chains follows, all from one sample in a study of Graves' ophthalmopathy and Graves' hyperthyroidism. MiXCR, run by TCRdb on the multiplex PCR reads, gives a single entry per CDR3 protein. The table records a few hundred thousand distinct CDR3 sequences, about 15% of them present only once. Sequenced input: peripheral blood. The receptors were gathered from an adult woman with stable Graves' hyperthyroidism. Both conserved end residues are part of each CDR3. The D gene is left open where the match is weak. Expanded clones are given a class, and other clones once, few, many or no size at all.

clone_size,v_call,d_call,j_call,cdr3_nt,cdr3_aa
many,TRBV29-1,TRBD2,TRBJ2-7,TGCAGCGCCGGGAGGTCGTATTGGGAGCAGTACTTC,CSAGRSYWEQYF
many,TRBV6-5,TRBD2,TRBJ2-7,TGTGCCAGCAGTTACCAGTCTAGCGGGAGTGTCTACGAGCAGTACTTC,CASSYQSSGSVYEQYF
-,TRBV29-1,-,TRBJ1-2,TGCAGCGTTAGTGGGGGCACTGGCTACACCTTC,CSVSGGTGYTF
many,TRBV6-1,-,TRBJ1-1,TGTGCCAGCAGTGAGCCGGGGGGCCAGCCTGAAGCTTTCTTT,CASSEPGGQPEAFF
many,TRBV25-1,TRBD1,TRBJ2-7,TGTGCCAGCAGAGGACAGGGCTTCCCCTACGAGCAGTACTTC,CASRGQGFPYEQYF
many,TRBV7-9,-,TRBJ1-2,TGTGCCAGCAGCTTTCAGGGTTTTAACTATGGCTACACCTTC,CASSFQGFNYGYTF
many,TRBV12-3/TRBV12-4,TRBD1,TRBJ2-7,TGTGCCAGCAGCAGGCGACAGGGTTCCGAGCAGTACTTC,CASSRRQGSEQYF
many,TRBV6-2/TRBV6-3,-,TRBJ2-4,TGTGCCAGCAGTCCCCAGGGGGGAAACATTCAGTACTTC,CASSPQGGNIQYF
-,TRBV29-1,-,TRBJ1-1,TGCAGCTTAATTATGAACACTGAAGCTTTCTTT,CSLIMNTEAFF
many,TRBV9,-,TRBJ1-1,TGTGCCAGCAGCGTAGAAGATCGGGTCACAAAGGCTGAAGCTTTCTTT,CASSVEDRVTKAEAFF
many,TRBV7-9,TRBD2,TRBJ2-7,TGTGCCAGCAGCTCAGCGGGAGGGCCCTCCTACGAGCAGTACTTC,CASSSAGGPSYEQYF
many,TRBV18,-,TRBJ2-5,TGTGCCAGCTCGCAGACACAGCAAGAGACCCAGTACTTC,CASSQTQQETQYF
-,TRBV30,-,TRBJ2-3,TGTGCCTGGACCCTACTCCGGGGCACAGATACGCAGTATTTT,CAWTLLRGTDTQYF
few,TRBV5-1,TRBD2,TRBJ2-7,TGCGCCAGCAGCTCCCCAACTAGCGGGAGGGTGGAAGTGCAGTACTTC,CASSSPTSGRVEVQYF
-,TRBV6-2/TRBV6-3,-,TRBJ2-7,TGTGCCAGCAGTTACGAACCGGGGGCCCTTTCCTACGAGCAGTACTTC,CASSYEPGALSYEQYF
-,TRBV7-9,-,TRBJ2-5,TGTGCCAGCTATCGGGACACCTTAGAGGAGACCCAGTACTTC,CASYRDTLEETQYF
many,TRBV27,-,TRBJ1-2,TGTGCCAGCAGTTCCGCGGCAGCCTCTAGGAATGGCTACACCTTC,CASSSAAASRNGYTF
many,TRBV11-2,TRBD1,TRBJ2-7,TGTGCCAGCAGCTTAGACCAGTGGACAGGAGCATACGAGCAGTACTTC,CASSLDQWTGAYEQYF
few,TRBV3-1,TRBD2,TRBJ2-2,TGTGCCAGCAGCCCCTGGGAGGGGTCGAACACCGGGGAGCTGTTTTTT,CASSPWEGSNTGELFF
many,TRBV6-5,TRBD1,TRBJ1-5,TGTGCCAGCAGCAGGGGGTTTGGCCAGCCCCAGCATTTT,CASSRGFGQPQHF
many,TRBV28,-,TRBJ2-7,TGTGCCAGCAGCCCTAGAGGCAGGGTTTACGAGCAGTACTTC,CASSPRGRVYEQYF
few,TRBV28,-,TRBJ2-7,TGTGCCAGCAGTTTGACAGGCTCTCTACACGAGCAGTACTTC,CASSLTGSLHEQYF
-,TRBV6-1,-,TRBJ1-5,TGTGCCAGCCACAGGGAGGAGCATCAGCCCCAGCATTTT,CASHREEHQPQHF
many,TRBV20-1,-,TRBJ1-5,TGCAGTGCTAACCCCACGGCGGGGCCCCAGCATTTT,CSANPTAGPQHF
many,TRBV6-1,TRBD1,TRBJ2-2,TGTGCCAGCAGTGGACAACAGGGGGCCGCCGGGGAGCTGTTTTTT,CASSGQQGAAGELFF
many,TRBV12-3/TRBV12-4,TRBD2,TRBJ2-7,TGTGCCAGCAGTTTATTACCCGGGTTAGCGGGAGGGTTCGCCTACGAGCAGTACTTC,CASSLLPGLAGGFAYEQYF
few,TRBV4-3,-,TRBJ1-1,TGCGCCAGCAGCCCTCTATTAGGGGGGGGGGAAGCTTTCTTT,CASSPLLGGGEAFF
few,TRBV6-1,-,TRBJ2-7,TGTGCCAGCTCGGCTGGGGGGGGGCTTTGGAACGAGCAGTACTTC,CASSAGGGLWNEQYF
many,TRBV29-1,-,TRBJ2-5,TGCAGCGTTGAAGACGGAGGGACCGAGACCCAGTACTTC,CSVEDGGTETQYF
many,TRBV6-4,-,TRBJ1-5,TGTGCCAGCAGTCGCGGGGCGGGTCAGCCCCAGCATTTT,CASSRGAGQPQHF
many,TRBV12-3/TRBV12-4,-,TRBJ2-7,TGTGCCAGCAGTCTGGGGCCAGGCACCTACGAGCAGTACTTC,CASSLGPGTYEQYF
few,TRBV6-1,-,TRBJ1-5,TGTGCCAGCAGTGAAATTGTCGGCAGAAAAAATCAGCCCCAGCATTTT,CASSEIVGRKNQPQHF
many,TRBV12-3/TRBV12-4,TRBD1,TRBJ1-6,TGTGCCAGCAGGGGAGACAGGGGTAATTCACCCCTCCACTTT,CASRGDRGNSPLHF
many,TRBV12-3/TRBV12-4,TRBD1,TRBJ1-6,TGTGCCAGCAGGTGGGACAGGGGTTCACCCCTCCACTTT,CASRWDRGSPLHF
many,TRBV6-2/TRBV6-3,TRBD2,TRBJ2-2,TGTGCCAGCATTCTAGCGGGTACTACCGGGGAGCTGTTTTTT,CASILAGTTGELFF
many,TRBV28,-,TRBJ1-2,TGTGCCAGCAGCCGCGGGGACCTCTATGGCTACACCTTC,CASSRGDLYGYTF
many,TRBV12-3/TRBV12-4,TRBD2,TRBJ2-3,TGTGCCAGCAGCCCAACACTAGCGGGAGGGGCAGATACGCAGTATTTT,CASSPTLAGGADTQYF
many,TRBV12-5,-,TRBJ2-5,TGTGCTAGTGGTTTGGTGTCTCAAGAGACCCAGTACTTC,CASGLVSQETQYF
many,TRBV6-2/TRBV6-3,-,TRBJ1-1,TGTGCCAGCAGTTACGGGCGGGAGAACACTGAAGCTTTCTTT,CASSYGRENTEAFF
-,TRBV9,-,TRBJ1-3,TGTGCCAGCAGCGTAGATTGCTTGACAGAGCACTCTGGAAACACCATATATTTT,CASSVDCLTEHSGNTIYF
many,TRBV6-5,TRBD1,TRBJ2-5,TGTGCCAGCAGTTACATGGGGACAGGGTCCCAAGAGACCCAGTACTTC,CASSYMGTGSQETQYF